The 29 T cell receptor beta chains given below trace back to one sample, sequenced in a study of T cell repertoires in cytomegalovirus infection. TCRdb fed the reads into MiXCR, producing one record per CDR3 protein. The top ten hold about 15% of the sample, which has around 290,000 distinct CDR3 sequences, roughly a quarter seen once. Material for sequencing was PBMCs. The receptors originated from a human donor in good health (CMV status not recorded). Some clones in this sample may be carry-over from other donors' samples.

This chain connects TRBV7-2 to TRBJ2-5; 8 bases map to TRBD1. V was pared by 5 bases and J by 5 bases, with 7 bases of the junction left unmatched. This CDR3 is 14 amino acids long. The germline V gene encodes CDR1 SGHTA and CDR2 FQGNSA. The CDR3 DNA reads TGTGCCAGCAGCCTCACAGGGGGACTGGAGACCCAGTACTTC. This sequence encodes CASSLTGGLETQYF.

The rearrangement uses TRBV28 and TRBJ2-7; D gene ambiguous. There are 16 residues in the CDR3. CDR1 is MDHEN, CDR2 SYDVKM, per germline. V dropped 4 bases and J dropped 2 bases, with 18 bases sitting between them. This CDR3 is CASSSPGFRRTYEQYF. The CDR3 nucleotides read TGTGCCAGCAGTTCCCCGGGCTTCCGAAGGACCTACGAGCAGTACTTC.

This clonotype was seen many times. The chain has TRBV7-9 and TRBJ2-1, with TRBD2 identical over 11 bases. Germline loops: CDR1 SEHNR, CDR2 FQNEAQ (reference sequence). This CDR3 is 16 amino acids long. V dropped 2 bases and J dropped 3; count of bases not matched to a gene: 3. This CDR3 reads CASSLMGLADYNEQFF. CDR3 DNA: TGTGCCAGCAGCTTAATGGGACTAGCGGACTACAATGAGCAGTTCTTC.

The V and J genes are TRBV28 and TRBJ1-4; D gene ambiguous. This CDR3 is 13 amino acids long. The germline V and J ends were trimmed by 2 bases and 8 bases, with 9 bases remaining between them. In germline, CDR1 is MDHEN, CDR2 SYDVKM. The CDR3 DNA sequence: TGTGCCAGCAGTTTAGGGAGGTTAGAAAAACTGTTTTTT. Translated: CASSLGRLEKLFF.

This clonotype was observed a handful of times. CDR3 sequence: CATSDPVTSGETQYF. The CDR3 DNA reads as TGTGCCACCAGTGACCCCGTGACCTCGGGGGAGACCCAGTACTTC. This chain uses TRBV24-1 with TRBJ2-5; perhaps TRBD2 as D (5 bases). The V end was cut by 4 bases, the J end by 5 bases, with 16 bases between. The CDR3 consists of 15 residues. The germline V gene has CDR1 KGHDR and CDR2 SFDVKD.

V is TRBV4-1 and J is TRBJ2-4; D not resolved. The V gene lost 8 bases and the J gene lost 0 bases, with 14 bases spanning the gap. The CDR3 runs to 15 residues. CDR1 MGHRA and CDR2 YSYEKL come from the germline V gene. CDR3 protein: CASSDSPLAKNIQYF. CDR3 sequence (DNA): TGCGCCAGCTCAGACTCCCCTCTAGCCAAAAACATTCAGTACTTC.

This sequence joins TRBV6-5 and TRBJ2-7; a possible D gene is TRBD2 (5 bases). V was shortened by 6 bases and J by 3 bases, with 24 bases between the two germline ends. This CDR3 comprises 17 residues. Germline V gene lookup returns CDR1 MNHEY and CDR2 SVGAGI. The CDR3 reads CASSYSSVGTSYYEQYF. The CDR3 DNA reads as TGTGCCAGCAGCTACAGTTCTGTAGGTACTAGTTACTACGAGCAGTACTTC.

This clonotype was observed a few times. The chain employs TRBV20-1 and TRBJ2-4; 8 bases fit TRBD2. The V and J ends lost 1 base and 0 bases, in that order; junction bases with no gene match: 17. The CDR3 spans 20 residues. Germline assignment: CDR1 DFQATT and CDR2 SNEGSKA (reference sequence). CDR3 sequence reads: CSARGILGLGIALAKNIQYF. CDR3 bases: TGCAGTGCTAGAGGGATATTGGGACTAGGGATAGCCCTAGCCAAAAACATTCAGTACTTC.

The rearrangement joins TRBV7-2 to TRBJ1-1, with D possibly TRBD1 on 5 matching bases. V lost 2 bases and J 5 bases, leaving 9 bases between the germline ends. The germline V gene encodes CDR1 SGHTA and CDR2 FQGNSA. The CDR3 length is 13 residues. The chain's CDR3 is CASSLRDATEAFF. The DNA for the CDR3 is TGTGCCAGCAGCTTAAGGGACGCAACTGAAGCTTTCTTT.

The V and J genes are TRBV19 and TRBJ2-1, with 8 bases lining up with TRBD1. From germline, CDR1 is LNHDA and CDR2 SQIVND (reference sequence). CDR3 length equals 15 residues. Trimming at V came to 4 bases and at J to 4 bases, leaving 6 bases not matched to a gene. The CDR3 nucleotides read TGTGCCAGTAGTAAAGGACAGGGCCCGTACAATGAGCAGTTCTTC. This encodes CASSKGQGPYNEQFF.

The chain employs TRBV19 and TRBJ2-5; D gene ambiguous. The germline CDR1 and CDR2 sequences are LNHDA and SQIVND (reference sequence). The CDR3 sequence is 14 residues long. The V and J ends lost 5 bases and 5 bases respectively, with 15 bases between them. In nucleotides, the CDR3 is TGTGCCAGTAGTGTTGGCCGTACCGGTGAGACCCAGTACTTC. Translating gives CASSVGRTGETQYF.

This chain connects TRBV15 to TRBJ2-1; 8 positions match TRBD1. CDR1 and CDR2 (germline): LNHNV, YYDKDF (reference sequence). CDR3 length: 15 amino acids. V was pared by 1 base and J by 4 bases, with 3 bases of the junction left unmatched. The CDR3 here is CATSRADRVYNEQFF. CDR3 in DNA: TGTGCCACCAGCAGAGCGGACAGGGTATACAATGAGCAGTTCTTC. Full variable domain (outside the CDR3, taken from reference TRBV15 and TRBJ2-1): DAMVIQNPRYQVTQFGKPVTLSCSQTLNHNVMYWYQQKSSQAPKLLFHYYDKDFNNEADTPDNFQSRRPNTSFCFLDIRSPGLGDTAMYLCATSRADRVYNEQFFGPGTRLTVL.

This clonotype came up a few times. The genes are TRBV4-1 and TRBJ2-7, with a weak D call TRBD2 (5 bases). The ends were cut back, 0 bases at V and 5 bases at J, with 11 bases in the middle. The CDR3 totals 14 residues. CDR1 and CDR2 (germline): MGHRA, YSYEKL. The CDR3 loop reads CASSQDGGGHEQYF. The DNA of the CDR3 is TGCGCCAGCAGCCAAGATGGAGGTGGACACGAGCAGTACTTC.

This sequence joins TRBV7-2 and TRBJ1-5; TRBD1 is a possible D gene (5 bases). In germline, CDR1 is SGHTA, CDR2 FQGNSA. The CDR3 runs to 15 residues. With 2 bases removed from V and 2 bases from J, the gap between germline ends came to 10 bases. Here the CDR3 reads CASSLWGNGNQPQHF. In DNA, the CDR3 is TGTGCCAGCAGCTTATGGGGGAATGGCAATCAGCCCCAGCATTTT.

V usage is TRBV5-6 and J usage is TRBJ2-5; tentatively, D is TRBD1 (5 bases). CDR3 length equals 12 residues. Germline CDR1 reads SGHDT; CDR2 reads YYEEEE. V lost 7 bases and J lost 2, with 9 bases in between. The CDR3 DNA is TGTGCCAGCGGAAGACAGCAAGAGACCCAGTACTTC. Amino acids: CASGRQQETQYF. Variable domain in full (rest from reference TRBV5-6 and TRBJ2-5): DAGVTQSPTHLIKTRGQQVTLRCSPKSGHDTVSWYQQALGQGPQFIFQYYEEEERQRGNFPDRFSGHQFPNYSSELNVNALLLGDSALYLCASGRQQETQYFGPGTRLLVL.

This clonotype was found a few times. The V call is TRBV19, the J call TRBJ1-5, with 8 bases aligning to TRBD1. The CDR3 spans 15 residues. Germline V lookup: CDR1 LNHDA, CDR2 SQIVND (reference sequence). Trimming removed 5 bases from V and 2 bases from J; junction bases left unmatched: 5. The CDR3 sequence: CASSSDRGGNQPQHF. DNA for the CDR3: TGTGCCAGTAGTTCCGACAGGGGTGGCAATCAGCCCCAGCATTTT.

The rearrangement uses TRBV28 and TRBJ1-5; D gene uncertain. Germline CDR1 is MDHEN and CDR2 is SYDVKM. The CDR3 has 16 residues. V was trimmed by 6 bases and J by 1 base, leaving 16 bases between them. The CDR3 nucleotides are TGTGCCAGCAGGGCGGTCTCAGGAATAAGCAATCAGCCCCAGCATTTT. Protein sequence: CASRAVSGISNQPQHF.

V is TRBV20-1 and J is TRBJ2-5; 8 nucleotides match TRBD1. The CDR3 consists of 11 residues. Looked up from germline, CDR1 is DFQATT and CDR2 is SNEGSKA (reference sequence). The trim removed 5 bases at V and 5 bases at J, leaving 1 base unmatched. For the CDR3, the DNA is TGCAGTGCTCGGACAGGGGAGACCCAGTACTTC. This codes for CSARTGETQYF.

The chain combines TRBV20-1 with TRBJ1-2; D is possibly TRBD1 (6 bases). The ends were cut back, 3 bases at V and 4 bases at J, with 12 bases in the middle. The CDR3 extends over 13 amino acids. CDR1 and CDR2 from the germline V gene are DFQATT and SNEGSKA (reference sequence). In DNA, the CDR3 is TGCAGTGCTAGTACAGGGACGACCTATGGCTACACCTTC. Encoded protein: CSASTGTTYGYTF.

Written as DNA, the CDR3 is TGCAGCGTTGTTGGGACAGGGCCCGCCTACGAGCAGTACTTC. Its protein is CSVVGTGPAYEQYF. The chain links TRBV29-1 to TRBJ2-7, with 9 bases matching TRBD1. This CDR3 has 14 amino acids. Germline CDR1 reads SQVTM; CDR2 reads ANQGSEA. The trim removed 4 bases at V and 2 bases at J, leaving 6 bases unmatched.

Only a few counts were recorded for this clonotype. The genes are TRBV7-2 and TRBJ1-1; maybe TRBD1 (6 bases). There are 15 residues in the CDR3. V was clipped by 0 bases and J by 8 bases, with 16 bases between them. Germline CDR1 reads SGHTA; CDR2 reads FQGNSA. This CDR3 is CASSLALAGAWEAFF. The CDR3 DNA is TGTGCCAGCAGCTTAGCGTTGGCAGGGGCGTGGGAAGCTTTCTTT.

The rearrangement links TRBV5-1 to TRBJ1-1; D is possibly TRBD1 (5 bases). Looked up from germline, CDR1 is SGHRS and CDR2 is YFSETQ. The CDR3 spans 14 residues. The V end lost 0 bases, the J end lost 5 bases, and 11 bases lay between the germline ends. The CDR3 DNA follows: TGCGCCAGCAGCTTGGACAGGCTAAAAACTGAAGCTTTCTTT. Amino acid sequence: CASSLDRLKTEAFF.

J is TRBJ1-1 and V is TRBV6-6, with D hard to call. The CDR3 contains 14 residues. Germline CDR1 and CDR2: MNHNY and SVGAGI (reference sequence). Trimming cost V 1 base and J 4 bases, with 10 bases left between them. The chain's CDR3 is CASSYWGTSTEAFF. The DNA for the CDR3 is TGTGCCAGCAGTTACTGGGGAACGAGCACTGAAGCTTTCTTT.

This chain uses TRBV11-2 with TRBJ2-2, with no clear D. The CDR3 totals 15 residues. Germline V gene sequence: CDR1 SGHAT, CDR2 FQNNGV. The V end was cut by 4 bases, the J end by 5 bases, with 14 bases between. The CDR3: CASSYKTLGTGELFF. In DNA form, the CDR3 reads TGTGCCAGCAGCTACAAGACCCTGGGAACCGGGGAGCTGTTTTTT.

This chain uses TRBV12-3 or TRBV12-4 with TRBJ1-5; TRBD1 might be the D (6 bases). The ends were cut back, 4 bases at V and 1 base at J, with 11 bases in the middle. CDR3 length: 15 amino acids. The CDR3 sequence is CASSWRGASNQPQHF. The CDR3 nucleotides are TGTGCCAGCAGTTGGAGGGGGGCAAGCAATCAGCCCCAGCATTTT.

Details on this clonotype: This clone may be a read error of a much larger clone one base away. J is TRBJ1-1 and V is TRBV7-2; D is possibly TRBD1 (6 bases). The CDR3 contains 13 residues. Looked up from germline, CDR1 is SGHTA and CDR2 is FQGNSA. The germline V and J ends were trimmed by 5 bases and 3 bases, with 10 bases remaining between them. The CDR3 nucleotides are TGTGCCAGCAGCCTCCGGGGGCACACTGAAGCTTTCTTT. It specifies CASSLRGHTEAFF.

This clonotype was seen a few times. The chain joins TRBV28 to TRBJ1-1; D is perhaps TRBD1 (5 bases). The CDR3 is made up of 14 amino acids. Germline V gives CDR1 MDHEN, CDR2 SYDVKM. V dropped 2 bases and J dropped 11 bases, with 18 bases sitting between them. The CDR3 is CASSLGAQVGRAFF. CDR3 coding DNA: TGTGCCAGCAGTTTAGGGGCGCAGGTTGGAAGGGCTTTCTTT.

Only a few counts were recorded for this clonotype. The chain combines TRBV30 with TRBJ2-7; 8 positions agree with TRBD1. The CDR3 loop spans 16 amino acids. The germline gives CDR1 GTSNPN, CDR2 SVGIG (reference sequence). The J segment lost 3 bases and the V segment lost 2 bases, leaving 12 bases of the junction unmatched. CDR3 sequence: CAWSPGTGNIYYEQYF. The CDR3 DNA reads as TGTGCCTGGAGTCCCGGGACAGGTAACATCTACTACGAGCAGTACTTC.

This chain uses TRBV30 with TRBJ2-7; perhaps D is TRBD1 or TRBD2 (5 bases each). V was trimmed by 2 bases and J by 7 bases, leaving 18 bases between them. The CDR3 has 14 residues. From germline, CDR1 is GTSNPN and CDR2 SVGIG (reference sequence). Here the CDR3 reads CAWSPWGNLGEQYF. In nucleotides, the CDR3 is TGTGCCTGGAGTCCATGGGGGAACCTCGGGGAGCAGTACTTC. Looking up the rest from reference TRBV30 and TRBJ2-7 gives the full variable domain: SQTIHQWPATLVQPVGSPLSLECTVEGTSNPNLYWYRQAAGRGLQLLFYSVGIGQISSEVPQNLSASRPQDRQFILSSKKLLLSDSGFYLCAWSPWGNLGEQYFGPGTRLTVT.